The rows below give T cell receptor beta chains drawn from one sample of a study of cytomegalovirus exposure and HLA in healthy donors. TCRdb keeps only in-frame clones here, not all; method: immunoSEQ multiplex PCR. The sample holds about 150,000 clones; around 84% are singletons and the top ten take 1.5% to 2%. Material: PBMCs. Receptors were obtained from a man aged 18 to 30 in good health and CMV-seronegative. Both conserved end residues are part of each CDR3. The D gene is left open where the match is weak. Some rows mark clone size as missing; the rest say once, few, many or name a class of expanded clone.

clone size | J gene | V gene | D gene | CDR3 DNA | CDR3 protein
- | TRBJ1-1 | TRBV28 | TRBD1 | TGTGCCAGCATTACAGGGGGAGGGTACACTGAAGCTTTCTTT | CASITGGGYTEAFF
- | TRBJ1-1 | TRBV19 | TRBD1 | TGTGCCAGTAGTACTCGACAGGGACTGAACACTGAAGCTTTCTTT | CASSTRQGLNTEAFF
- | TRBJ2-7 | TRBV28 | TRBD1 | TGTGCCAGCAGCCGACAGGGTCTCTCCTACGAGCAGTACTTC | CASSRQGLSYEQYF
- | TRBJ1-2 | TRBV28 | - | TGTGCCAGCAGTTCCCCAGACAGTTATGGCTACACCTTC | CASSSPDSYGYTF
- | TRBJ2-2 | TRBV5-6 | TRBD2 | TGTGCCAGCAGCTTGACTGTGGGTAGCGGGCAAAGGAACACCGGGGAGCTGTTTTTT | CASSLTVGSGQRNTGELFF
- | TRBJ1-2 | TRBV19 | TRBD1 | TGTGCCAGTAGTACCCCGGGACAGAGGAGCTACACCTTC | CASSTPGQRSYTF
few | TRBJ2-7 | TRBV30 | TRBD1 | TGTGCCTGGAGTGTACCCAGGACAGGGGAGCACGAGCAGTACTTC | CAWSVPRTGEHEQYF
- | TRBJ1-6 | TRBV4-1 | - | TGCGCCAGCAGCCAAGAGGCGGGCTCAAATTCACCCCTCCACTTT | CASSQEAGSNSPLHF
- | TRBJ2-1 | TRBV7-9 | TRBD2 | TGTGCCAGCAGCTTAGGGGGGCTAGCGGGGGCCAGCTCCTACAATGAGCAGTTCTTC | CASSLGGLAGASSYNEQFF
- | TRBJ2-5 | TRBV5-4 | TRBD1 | TGTGCCAGCAGCTTACAGGGGTCGGTGGAGACCCAGTACTTC | CASSLQGSVETQYF
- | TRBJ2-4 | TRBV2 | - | TGTGCCAGCAGACGACAGCCTGGAGACATTCAGTACTTC | CASRRQPGDIQYF
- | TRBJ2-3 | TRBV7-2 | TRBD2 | TGTGCCAGCAGCGCCCGAGGGACTAGCGGGACAGATACGCAGTATTTT | CASSARGTSGTDTQYF
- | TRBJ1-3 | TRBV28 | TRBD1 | TGTGCCAGCTTTTCCGGGACAGGGCCTGGAAACACCATATATTTT | CASFSGTGPGNTIYF
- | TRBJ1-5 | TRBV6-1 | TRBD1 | TGTGCCAGCAGTCCCGGACAGGGGGATCTTCAGCCCCAGCATTTT | CASSPGQGDLQPQHF
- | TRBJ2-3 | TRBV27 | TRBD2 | TGTGCCAGCAGTTTCCCGGGACTAGCGGGAGATACGCAGTATTTT | CASSFPGLAGDTQYF
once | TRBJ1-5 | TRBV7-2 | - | TGTGCCAGCAGATTAGACAGGTATAGCAATCAGCCCCAGCATTTT | CASRLDRYSNQPQHF
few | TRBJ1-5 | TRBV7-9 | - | TGTGCCAGCAGCTTAGTCGGAGAGCCCCAGCATTTT | CASSLVGEPQHF
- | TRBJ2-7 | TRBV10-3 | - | TGTGCCATCAGTTCCGACAGCGCCTACGAGCAGTACTTC | CAISSDSAYEQYF
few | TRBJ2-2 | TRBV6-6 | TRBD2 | TGTGCCAGCAGTTACTCGGGCGGGGGGGGTCCCGGGGAGCTGTTTTTT | CASSYSGGGGPGELFF
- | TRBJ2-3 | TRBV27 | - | TGTGCCAGCAGTCCCTACTCGCGCGGAGATACGCAGTATTTT | CASSPYSRGDTQYF
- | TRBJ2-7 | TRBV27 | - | TGTGCCAGCAGTCGTAATACACGCTACGAGCAGTACTTC | CASSRNTRYEQYF
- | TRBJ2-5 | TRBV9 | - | TGTGCCAGCAGCGTAGACCCCCAGGGGTGGGAGACCCAGTACTTC | CASSVDPQGWETQYF
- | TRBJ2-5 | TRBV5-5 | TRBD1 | TGTGCCAGCAGCTTGGGCCAGGGGGCTCGGAGGACCCAGTACTTC | CASSLGQGARRTQYF
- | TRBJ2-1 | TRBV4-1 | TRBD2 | TGCGCCAGCAGCCAAGATAGGCTAGCGGGAGTTGGCGAGCAGTTCTTC | CASSQDRLAGVGEQFF
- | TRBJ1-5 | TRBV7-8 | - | TGTGCCAGCAGCCGTCGTCAGGGGCAGCCCCAGCATTTT | CASSRRQGQPQHF
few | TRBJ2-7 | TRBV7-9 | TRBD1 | TGTGCCAGCAGCGTCCGGGACAGGGCCGAGGACTCCTACGAGCAGTACTTC | CASSVRDRAEDSYEQYF
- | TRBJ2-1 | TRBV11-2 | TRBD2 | TGTGCCAGCAGCTTAGGGAGACTAGCGGGGGATGTCTCCTACAATGAGCAGTTCTTC | CASSLGRLAGDVSYNEQFF
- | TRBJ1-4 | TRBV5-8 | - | TGTGCCAGCAGACAGGGACCAGGTAGTGAAAAACTGTTTTTT | CASRQGPGSEKLFF
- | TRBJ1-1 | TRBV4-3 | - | TGCGCCAGCAGCCAAGACGCAGGGCCGAACACTGAAGCTTTCTTT | CASSQDAGPNTEAFF
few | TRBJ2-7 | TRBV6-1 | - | TGTGCCAGCAGTGAACCGCGTAGCGAGCAGTACTTC | CASSEPRSEQYF
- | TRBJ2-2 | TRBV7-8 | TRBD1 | TGTGCCAGCAGCTTGGGACAGGGGGGGGCCGGGGAGCTGTTTTTT | CASSLGQGGAGELFF
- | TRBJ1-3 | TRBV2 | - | TGTGCCAGCAGGGCCAGCTCTGGAAACACCATATATTTT | CASRASSGNTIYF
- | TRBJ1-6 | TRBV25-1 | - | TGTGCCAGCAGTGGCCCAGGGATCGGTTCACCCCTCCACTTT | CASSGPGIGSPLHF
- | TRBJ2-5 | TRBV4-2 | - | TGTGCCAGCAGCCAAGTCAGGGGCTCAGAGACCCAGTACTTC | CASSQVRGSETQYF
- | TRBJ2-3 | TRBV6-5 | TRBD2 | TGTGCCAGCAGTTACTCACCAGCGGGAGGGTCAGATACGCAGTATTTT | CASSYSPAGGSDTQYF
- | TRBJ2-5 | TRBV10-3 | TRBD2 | TGTGCCATCAGTGAGCAGCGGGAGACGGAGACCCAGTACTTC | CAISEQRETETQYF
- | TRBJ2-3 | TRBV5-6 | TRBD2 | TGTGCCAGCAGTCCACTGGGGGGGGGATTCACAGATACGCAGTATTTT | CASSPLGGGFTDTQYF
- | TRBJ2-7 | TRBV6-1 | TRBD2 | TGTGCCAGCAGTGCCGAGACTAGCGGGAGCCACGAGCAGTACTTC | CASSAETSGSHEQYF
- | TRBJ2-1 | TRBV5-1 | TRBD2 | TGCGCCAGCAGTTTACCTAGCGGGAGGGCTAAAAATGAGCAGTTCTTC | CASSLPSGRAKNEQFF
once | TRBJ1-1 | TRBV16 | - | TGTGCCAGCAGCCAAAGGGGAAGGTCTGAAGCTTTCTTT | CASSQRGRSEAFF
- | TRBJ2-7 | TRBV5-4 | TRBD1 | TGTGCCAGCAGCCGGGACAGGGTTGGCGAGCAGTACTTC | CASSRDRVGEQYF
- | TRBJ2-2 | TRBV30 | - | TGTGCCTGGAGTTCTCTTCCCAGTCGCACCGGGGAGCTGTTTTTT | CAWSSLPSRTGELFF
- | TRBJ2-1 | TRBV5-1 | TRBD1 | TGCGCCAGCAGCACCCCGGGACAGGGGGCGATGAGTGAGCAGTTCTTC | CASSTPGQGAMSEQFF